These T cell receptor beta chains were read from a single sample in a study of CD8 T cells in ankylosing spondylitis. Via MiXCR, TCRdb re-called the 5' RACE reads, giving one row per CDR3 protein. Counted here are about 800,000 distinct CDR3 sequences, 12% occurring once; the ten biggest clones make up more than 0.5%. The sequenced material came from blood, either unsorted or a sorted T cell fraction (not recorded which). These TCRs come from a male donor with ankylosing spondylitis. The CDR3 runs from the conserved cysteine through the conserved F or W. The D gene is left open where the match is weak. Clone size is shown for a subset of rows, as once, few, many or a class of expanded clone.

V gene	J gene	D gene	clone size	CDR3 protein	CDR3 DNA
TRBV20-1	TRBJ1-1	NA	NA	CSARVQNTEAFF	TGCAGTGCTAGAGTTCAGAACACTGAAGCTTTCTTT
TRBV20-1	TRBJ2-7	TRBD2	NA	CSARDGTISGYEQYF	TGCAGTGCTAGAGACGGGACTATATCGGGGTACGAGCAGTACTTC
TRBV11-2	TRBJ2-5	TRBD2	few	CASSYPTFTAGSYETQYF	TGTGCCAGCAGCTACCCGACTTTTACAGCGGGAAGCTATGAGACCCAGTACTTC
TRBV12-3/TRBV12-4	TRBJ1-2	NA	NA	CASSLNVYGYTF	TGTGCCAGCAGTTTAAACGTCTATGGCTACACCTTC
TRBV5-4	TRBJ2-3	NA	NA	CASSHDSNRADTQYF	TGTGCCAGCAGCCATGACAGTAATAGGGCAGATACGCAGTATTTT
TRBV20-1	TRBJ2-1	NA	few	CSAISTYYNEQFF	TGCAGTGCCATCTCGACTTACTACAATGAGCAGTTCTTC
TRBV6-2/TRBV6-3	TRBJ1-1	NA	NA	CASSPDSATEAFF	TGTGCCAGCAGCCCCGACAGCGCTACTGAAGCTTTCTTT
TRBV6-1	TRBJ2-1	NA	few	CASSELYSSYNEQFF	TGTGCCAGCAGTGAACTCTACAGCTCCTACAATGAGCAGTTCTTC
TRBV10-1	TRBJ2-5	NA	NA	CASSDPPNQETQYF	TGCGCCAGCAGTGACCCGCCCAACCAAGAGACCCAGTACTTC
TRBV6-2/TRBV6-3	TRBJ2-7	NA	many	CASSYLEGTYEQYF	TGTGCCAGCAGTTACCTCGAGGGAACCTACGAGCAGTACTTC
TRBV20-1	TRBJ1-2	NA	many	CSARYVDGYTF	TGCAGTGCTAGATATGTAGATGGCTACACCTTC
TRBV6-4	TRBJ1-1	NA	few	CASSESTSVTEAFF	TGTGCCAGCAGTGAATCTACGTCCGTCACTGAAGCTTTCTTT
TRBV10-3	TRBJ2-7	TRBD1	few	CAIMLGQGYEQYF	TGTGCCATCATGTTAGGACAGGGCTACGAGCAGTACTTC
TRBV6-2/TRBV6-3	TRBJ1-1	TRBD1	NA	CASSKRQGNTEAFF	TGTGCCAGCAGTAAACGACAGGGCAACACTGAAGCTTTCTTT
TRBV19	TRBJ2-1	NA	NA	CASSVDRWRGNEQFF	TGTGCCAGTAGTGTCGACAGGTGGAGGGGGAATGAGCAGTTCTTC
TRBV18	TRBJ2-2	TRBD2	NA	CASSPSLTSGRWMNTGELFF	TGTGCCAGCTCACCGTCCCTTACTAGCGGGAGATGGATGAACACCGGGGAGCTGTTTTTT
TRBV6-4	TRBJ2-5	NA	NA	CASSQDVKSTQYF	TGTGCCAGCAGCCAGGACGTCAAGAGTACCCAGTACTTC
TRBV27	TRBJ2-2	NA	NA	CASSLIYANTGELFF	TGTGCCAGCAGTCTTATATACGCGAACACCGGGGAGCTGTTTTTT
TRBV29-1	TRBJ2-7	TRBD1	many	CSAGTAPYEQYF	TGCAGCGCCGGGACAGCGCCCTACGAGCAGTACTTC
TRBV4-1	TRBJ2-7	NA	many	CASSQGGPGASEQYF	TGCGCCAGCAGCCAAGGAGGACCTGGGGCCTCCGAGCAGTACTTC
TRBV18	TRBJ1-2	TRBD1	NA	CASSPLGQGNYGYTF	TGTGCCAGCTCACCATTAGGACAGGGGAACTATGGCTACACCTTC
TRBV20-1	TRBJ1-1	NA	many	CSALREPPSMNTEAFF	TGCAGTGCCCTGCGGGAACCGCCGTCTATGAACACTGAAGCTTTCTTT
TRBV21-1	TRBJ2-2	NA	NA	CASSNQQTNTGELFF	TGTGCCAGCAGCAACCAACAGACGAACACCGGGGAGCTGTTTTTT
TRBV5-1	TRBJ1-1	NA	few	CASSPTAGVNTEAFF	TGCGCCAGCAGCCCTACGGCAGGGGTAAACACTGAAGCTTTCTTT
TRBV6-1	TRBJ2-6	NA	NA	CASSPRPLGRSGANVLTF	TGTGCCAGCAGCCCACGGCCCTTGGGGAGGTCTGGGGCCAACGTCCTGACTTTC
TRBV7-7	TRBJ1-1	NA	many	CASSPPGRPNTEAFF	TGTGCTAGCAGCCCCCCGGGACGGCCGAACACTGAAGCTTTCTTT
TRBV12-3/TRBV12-4	TRBJ1-2	NA	NA	CASRGDKPGVPFYGYTF	TGTGCCAGCAGAGGGGATAAACCAGGGGTCCCGTTCTATGGCTACACCTTC
TRBV9	TRBJ1-2	TRBD1	NA	CASSFTGLPGGGYTF	TGTGCCAGCAGCTTTACGGGACTCCCAGGGGGTGGCTACACCTTC
TRBV5-5	TRBJ1-5	NA	NA	CASSLVPRVRDNQPQHF	TGTGCCAGCAGCTTGGTACCGCGAGTGAGGGACAATCAGCCCCAGCATTTT
TRBV5-1	TRBJ2-7	NA	few	CASSSGAGASRYEQYF	TGCGCCAGCAGCTCGGGGGCGGGAGCTTCTCGGTACGAGCAGTACTTC
TRBV5-5	TRBJ2-3	TRBD2	once	CASSFWGGRVTDTQYF	TGTGCCAGCAGCTTCTGGGGGGGTCGGGTCACAGATACGCAGTATTTT
TRBV20-1	TRBJ2-7	TRBD2	few	CSARDPGSGSFYEQYF	TGCAGTGCTAGAGATCCAGGAAGCGGGAGTTTTTACGAGCAGTACTTC
TRBV6-1	TRBJ1-4	NA	few	CASSEVTSREKLFF	TGTGCCAGCAGTGAAGTGACTTCCCGGGAAAAACTGTTTTTT
TRBV29-1	TRBJ2-1	NA	many	CSVRGLYVSGSSYNEQFF	TGCAGCGTCAGGGGGCTCTATGTAAGCGGGAGCTCCTACAATGAGCAGTTCTTC
TRBV20-1	TRBJ2-3	NA	few	CSARDSGQYTDTQYF	TGCAGTGCTAGAGATAGTGGACAGTACACAGATACGCAGTATTTT
TRBV27	TRBJ2-1	TRBD2	NA	CASRRDGGYEQFF	TGTGCCAGCAGGAGAGACGGGGGGTATGAGCAGTTCTTC
TRBV18	TRBJ1-1	NA	NA	CASSPPGVTEAFF	TGTGCCAGCTCACCACCTGGGGTGACTGAAGCTTTCTTT
TRBV11-1	TRBJ2-1	TRBD1	NA	CASSRPGQEQFF	TGTGCCAGCAGCAGACCGGGACAGGAGCAGTTCTTC
TRBV12-3/TRBV12-4	TRBJ2-1	NA	few	CASSPLLRANEQFF	TGTGCCAGCAGCCCACTACTCCGCGCGAATGAGCAGTTCTTC
TRBV6-5	TRBJ2-7	NA	NA	CASSSPRAGSYEQYF	TGTGCCAGCAGTTCCCCCCGGGCAGGCTCCTACGAGCAGTACTTC
TRBV14	TRBJ1-1	NA	many	CASSQDFDGRAFF	TGTGCCAGCAGCCAAGATTTCGACGGCAGGGCTTTCTTT
TRBV5-6	TRBJ2-4	NA	few	CASSKRNIQYF	TGTGCCAGCAGCAAAAGAAACATTCAGTACTTC